This T cell receptor beta chain was identified during a study of T-cell reconstitution after alpha-beta-depleted transplantation in children. The study, taken as a whole, reports: Fresh T-cell production supplied most of the T-cell counts and diversity seen one year after transplant. Expanded graft clones, several hundred of them, were reportedly the source of alpha-beta T cells about two months after transplant. Some patients' high day-60 TCRbeta diversity was traced to surviving recipient T cells and thymic progenitors.

Points on this clonotype: Its target is unknown.

CDR1 and CDR2 from the germline V gene are LNHNV and YYDKDF (reference sequence). The V gene lost 0 bases and the J gene lost 4 bases, with 13 bases spanning the gap. There are 15 residues in the CDR3. A library of TCRbeta sequences, prepared with unique molecular identifiers, was generated. TCRdb fed the PCR reads into MiXCR, producing one record per CDR3 protein. This sample has 800,000 to 1,000,000 distinct CDR3 sequences; about 29% occur once, and the top ten carry about 28%. J is TRBJ2-7 and V is TRBV15; no clear D gene. The clonotype originates from a boy in the first two years of life who had a stem cell transplant for SCID, so the T cells may come from the graft donor. The specimen comprised PBMCs, mostly from graft donor cells, sampled 360 days after TCRalphabeta/CD19-depleted stem cell transplant. CDR3 bases: TGTGCCACCAGCAGAGATCGATTCGCCCTTTACGAGCAGTACTTC. As protein: CATSRDRFALYEQYF.